This TCR beta chain was retrieved from a study of CD8 T cells in ankylosing spondylitis (dated by TCRdb to the late 2010s). Regarding the research as a whole: The study profiled T cell receptor beta repertoires in healthy donors and ankylosing spondylitis patients to find disease-linked TCR variants. The full study cohort was made up of about 25 ankylosing spondylitis patients and about a hundred healthy donors. Peripheral blood was sampled, and synovial fluid was additionally collected from ankylosing spondylitis patients.

TCRdb records Illumina HiSeq 2500 as the sequencer. Quantitative 5'-RACE with molecular barcodes was used to prepare TCR beta libraries. In the paper's pipeline: A new computational method based on a probabilistic model of VDJ rearrangement was used to identify disease-linked TCR variants. TCRdb passed the public sequencing reads through fastp at Q25 and MiXCR, retaining productive beta sequences. CDR3 protein duplicates are merged, each entry listing the most common genes and DNA. TCRdb's processing, not the authors' own work, is the source of the V and J calls. The sample profile shows more than 650,000 distinct CDR3 sequences; about an eighth of them were found once. Together, the top ten hold 0.51% of the sample. A distance of 12 bases separates the germline ends of V and J, which lose 3 bases and 6 bases respectively. CDR1 and CDR2 were assigned from the germline V gene as SGHTA and FQGNSA. Reading from cysteine to phenylalanine, the CDR3 counts 13 amino acids. The kept DNA is CDR3 alone, 39 bases in frame from the first base.

This clonotype has a count of ten or more. The antigen this receptor binds is unknown. Base qualities are not recorded, but no much larger clone differs from it by a single base. What the work shows at the level of the full study, not this receptor alone: Some of the motif variants had been reported before in the synovial fluid and blood of reactive arthritis patients, a finding that suggests common disease-initiation mechanisms. According to the report, matched synovial fluid samples from ankylosing spondylitis patients were significantly enriched for the disease-linked clones. A TCR beta motif of about eight highly homologous amino acid variants appeared characteristic of blood from ankylosing spondylitis patients. A CD8+ phenotype was shown by the disease-linked clones, which were found at relatively low frequencies in peripheral blood.

Recombination connected TRBV7-2 to TRBJ2-7; the D gene assignment is ambiguous. The sequenced material came from blood, either unsorted or a sorted T cell fraction (not recorded which). The receptor was isolated from a male donor with ankylosing spondylitis. This receptor has the CDR3 CASSFQGSSEQYF. The bases are TGTGCCAGCAGCTTTCAAGGGTCCAGCGAGCAGTACTTC.